This passage covers 25 T cell receptor beta chains from one sample sequenced in a study of blood T cell repertoires in COVID-19. The protocol was immunoSEQ multiplex PCR, while the TCRdb copy is restricted to in-frame clones and leaves out a portion. The repertoire consists of approximately 340,000 clones, with 90% to 95% occurring once and the leading ten covering 0.7% to 0.95%. The sequencing input was PBMCs or T cells enriched from blood (not recorded which). Receptors were obtained from a woman in her thirties or forties who had been exposed to COVID-19.

The rearrangement joins TRBV6-2 or TRBV6-3 to TRBJ1-2; D call uncertain. This CDR3 is 13 amino acids long. V was cut by 3 bases and J by 4 bases, with 9 bases left in between. Germline CDR1 is MNHEY and CDR2 is SVGEGT. CDR3 residues: CASSYPNLYGYTF. The CDR3 DNA follows: TGTGCCAGCAGTTATCCTAACCTCTATGGCTACACCTTC.

The chain uses TRBV5-1 and TRBJ1-6; a weak D match, TRBD1 (6 bases). This CDR3 contains 16 residues. The germline V gene has CDR1 SGHRS and CDR2 YFSETQ. V was shortened by 0 bases and J by 8 bases, with 15 bases between the two germline ends. CDR3 in DNA: TGCGCCAGCAGCTTGGGATCGACAGGTGGGGATTCACCCCTCCACTTT. This gives the protein CASSLGSTGGDSPLHF.

This chain uses TRBV11-2 with TRBJ1-4; 8 nucleotides align to TRBD1. Trimming cost V 5 bases and J 4 bases; bases outside gene matches: 9. The CDR3 has 16 residues. Germline-derived CDR1 and CDR2 are SGHAT and FQNNGV. The CDR3 DNA reads TGTGCCAGCAGCAAAGGACAGGGAGGTGATAATGAAAAACTGTTTTTT. This translates into CASSKGQGGDNEKLFF.

This chain uses TRBV4-3 with TRBJ1-1; D gene uncertain. Germline V CDR1 and CDR2: LGHNA, YSLEER. The CDR3 has 15 residues. Trimming removed 5 bases from V and 0 bases from J, with 13 bases in between. The CDR3 spells CASSWSRGLNTEAFF. For the CDR3, the DNA is TGCGCCAGCAGCTGGTCTCGAGGGCTGAACACTGAAGCTTTCTTT.

This clone was detected only once. The gene calls are TRBV7-3 and TRBJ2-3; TRBD1 agrees at 8 bases. The length of the CDR3 is 16 residues. The V gene's germline CDR1 is SGHTA and CDR2 FQGTGA. V gave up 1 base and J gave up 4 bases; unmatched junction bases: 7. CDR3 protein: CASSLISDRDPDTQYF. In nucleotides, the CDR3 is TGTGCCAGCAGCTTAATTTCGGACAGGGACCCAGATACGCAGTATTTT.

The J gene is TRBJ2-3, the V gene TRBV15; 7 bases are a match to TRBD2. This CDR3 contains 15 residues. Germline values: CDR1 LNHNV, CDR2 YYDKDF (reference sequence). V was clipped by 5 bases and J by 5 bases; unmatched bases: 10. The CDR3 DNA sequence: TGTGCCACCAGCCCCTGGGAGGGGCGGGAAGATACGCAGTATTTT. It specifies CATSPWEGREDTQYF.

V usage is TRBV5-5 and J usage is TRBJ1-6, with TRBD1 identical over 9 bases. The CDR3 sequence is 15 residues long. Trimming removed 4 bases from V and 9 bases from J; junction bases left unmatched: 8. The germline CDR1 and CDR2 sequences are SGHKS and YYEKEE (reference sequence). The CDR3 DNA reads as TGTGCCAGCAGCCCAACCGGGACAGGGAGTTCACCCCTCCACTTT. Protein: CASSPTGTGSSPLHF.

This chain links TRBV29-1 with TRBJ2-3, with TRBD1 identical over 11 bases. There are 13 residues in the CDR3. Germline trimming cut 8 bases from V and 6 bases from J; bases unmatched to any gene: 7. The germline V gene has CDR1 SQVTM and CDR2 ANQGSEA. CDR3 DNA sequence: TGCAGCACCCGGACAGGGGGCTCGGATACGCAGTATTTT. It specifies CSTRTGGSDTQYF.

Here the CDR3 DNA reads TGTGCCAGCAGCTTGGTCGGGGGTGATGAAAAACTGTTTTTT. The encoded protein is CASSLVGGDEKLFF. The genes are TRBV5-4 and TRBJ1-4; maybe TRBD1 (5 bases). CDR1 and CDR2 (germline): SGHNT, YYREEE (reference sequence). V lost 0 bases to trimming and J lost 6 bases, with 9 bases between them. The CDR3 totals 14 residues.

In its sample, this clone was seen once. The chain uses TRBV2 and TRBJ2-5; possibly TRBD1 for D (6 bases). The CDR3 is 16 amino acids. Germline-derived CDR1 and CDR2 are SNHLY and FYNNEI. V was cut by 3 bases and J by 5 bases, with 19 bases left in between. This chain's CDR3 is CASSDVPPRGQETQYF. The DNA for the CDR3 is TGTGCCAGCAGTGACGTACCCCCCCGAGGACAGGAGACCCAGTACTTC.

V usage is TRBV10-2 and J usage is TRBJ2-3; 13 bases map to TRBD2. The CDR3 has 17 amino acids. CDR1 is WSHSY and CDR2 is SAAADI in the germline V gene. J gave up 2 bases and V 8 bases, and 10 bases lay outside the gene matches. In DNA form, the CDR3 reads TGCGCCAGCCCCCCACTAGCGGGGGGGCCTTCCACAGATACGCAGTATTTT. Amino acids: CASPPLAGGPSTDTQYF.

V usage is TRBV27 and J usage is TRBJ1-4, with D perhaps TRBD1 (5 bases). CDR3 size: 13 residues. The V gene lost 8 bases and the J gene lost 2 bases, with 9 bases spanning the gap. Germline values: CDR1 MNHEY, CDR2 SMNVEV (reference sequence). CDR3 in DNA: TGTGCCAGCCAAGACAGCACTAATGAAAAACTGTTTTTT. It specifies CASQDSTNEKLFF.

V gene TRBV13 combines with J gene TRBJ2-1; 16 bases are shared with TRBD2. The CDR3 is made up of 18 amino acids. Germline CDR1 and CDR2: PRHDT and FYEKMQ (reference sequence). The V gene end was trimmed by 4 bases and the J gene end by 3 bases; junction bases not matched to a gene: 6. DNA for the CDR3: TGTGCCAGCAGCTCCGGGACTAGCGGGAGGGCGCGCTACAATGAGCAGTTCTTC. It encodes CASSSGTSGRARYNEQFF.

V and J are TRBV25-1 and TRBJ2-1; 7 bases agree with TRBD2. The ends lost 4 bases at V and 4 bases at J; junction bases unmatched: 10. This CDR3 is built from 16 residues. Germline-derived CDR1 and CDR2 are MGHDK and SYGVNS. This CDR3 is CASSGGGRGRYNEQFF. Here the CDR3 DNA reads TGTGCCAGCAGTGGAGGTGGGCGGGGGAGGTACAATGAGCAGTTCTTC.

V and J are TRBV10-3 and TRBJ1-1; 7 nucleotides match TRBD1. From germline, CDR1 is ENHRY and CDR2 SYGVKD. The CDR3 has 14 residues. Trimming cost V 2 bases and J 5 bases; bases outside gene matches: 5. CDR3: CAISERGTVTEAFF. For the CDR3, the DNA is TGTGCCATCAGTGAGAGGGGGACAGTTACTGAAGCTTTCTTT.

V and J are TRBV30 and TRBJ2-7, with D possibly TRBD1 on 5 matching bases. Looked up from germline, CDR1 is GTSNPN and CDR2 is SVGIG (reference sequence). Trimming left V 3 bases short and J 3 bases short, with 9 bases between. The length of the CDR3 is 12 residues. The CDR3 sequence: CAWSRADYEQYF. In nucleotides, the CDR3 is TGTGCCTGGAGCAGGGCGGACTACGAGCAGTACTTC.

J is TRBJ2-1 and V is TRBV5-6, with TRBD2 matching 12 bases. The V gene end was trimmed by 4 bases and the J gene end by 4 bases; junction bases not matched to a gene: 6. The CDR3 spans 16 residues. The V gene's germline CDR1 is SGHDT and CDR2 YYEEEE. DNA of the CDR3: TGTGCCAGCAGCGGGGGACTAGCGGGCACTTACAATGAGCAGTTCTTC. Residues: CASSGGLAGTYNEQFF.

This clone was observed a single time. The identical CDR3 is also encoded by other nucleotide sequences in the sample. The V call is TRBV6-1, the J call TRBJ1-1; D is unclear. Germline CDR1 is MNHNS and CDR2 is SASEGT. The CDR3 has 12 amino acids. The V gene lost 3 bases and the J gene lost 2 bases, with 4 bases spanning the gap. The CDR3 protein is CASSDRNTEAFF. The DNA of the CDR3 is TGTGCCAGCAGTGACAGAAACACTGAAGCTTTCTTT.

The chain carries TRBV5-6 and TRBJ1-5; D is possibly TRBD1 (5 bases). V was cut by 0 bases and J by 4 bases, with 8 bases left in between. This CDR3 has 14 amino acids. The germline gives CDR1 SGHDT, CDR2 YYEEEE. The CDR3 is CASSLEGLNQPQHF. The CDR3, as DNA: TGTGCCAGCAGCTTGGAGGGGCTTAATCAGCCCCAGCATTTT.

This chain connects TRBV18 to TRBJ2-7; tentative D call: TRBD1 (5 bases). This CDR3 has 13 amino acids. Trimming pared 5 bases from V and 3 bases from J, leaving 11 bases between. The germline V gene encodes CDR1 KGHSH and CDR2 LQKENI. CDR3 residues: CASSSTQGYEQYF. CDR3 bases: TGTGCCAGCTCATCCACCCAGGGCTACGAGCAGTACTTC.

The rearrangement joins TRBV27 to TRBJ1-2; maybe TRBD1 (6 bases). From germline, CDR1 is MNHEY and CDR2 SMNVEV (reference sequence). The CDR3 extends over 17 amino acids. V was clipped by 2 bases and J by 4 bases, with 20 bases between them. CDR3 region: CASSLQFEQGLIYGYTF. The CDR3 DNA follows: TGTGCCAGCAGTTTACAGTTTGAACAGGGCCTAATCTATGGCTACACCTTC.

This chain joins TRBV19 and TRBJ1-2; weak D call: TRBD1 (6 bases). This CDR3 is built from 12 residues. Germline V gene data show CDR1 as LNHDA and CDR2 as SQIVND (reference sequence). Trimming stripped 7 bases from V and 8 bases from J, with 14 bases between. The CDR3 region is CASTERQAGYTF. CDR3 DNA: TGTGCCAGTACCGAAAGACAGGCGGGCTACACCTTC.

V gene TRBV30 combines with J gene TRBJ2-1, with TRBD2 matching over 9 bases. V lost 3 bases, J lost 7 bases, and 10 bases stayed unmatched. Germline V gene sequence: CDR1 GTSNPN, CDR2 SVGIG (reference sequence). CDR3 length equals 15 residues. The CDR3 here is CAWRLIAGVPNEQFF. CDR3 bases: TGTGCCTGGAGATTAATAGCGGGGGTCCCGAATGAGCAGTTCTTC.

This clone was counted only a few times. V usage is TRBV27 and J usage is TRBJ2-7, with a tentative D call TRBD1 (5 bases). Trimming pared 4 bases from V and 3 bases from J, leaving 16 bases between. The CDR3 consists of 15 residues. CDR1 is MNHEY and CDR2 is SMNVEV in the germline V gene (reference sequence). The CDR3 region has the DNA TGTGCCAGCAGTTCCCGGGCCATGGGGCGCTACGAGCAGTACTTC. The encoded protein is CASSSRAMGRYEQYF.

The CDR3 reads CASSYSNSPLHF. CDR3 nucleotide sequence: TGTGCCAGCAGTTACAGCAATTCACCCCTCCACTTT. The rearrangement uses TRBV12-3 or TRBV12-4 and TRBJ1-6; D gene ambiguous. The CDR3 spans 12 residues. V dropped 4 bases and J dropped 7 bases, with 5 bases sitting between them.